The T cell receptor beta chain described here comes from a study of T cell responses to AZD1222 COVID-19 vaccine. For this clone: Its matching antigen is unknown.

Trimming took 4 bases from V and 0 from J; bases not matched to a gene: 7. The CDR3 is made up of 18 amino acids. Germline values: CDR1 LGHDT, CDR2 YNNKEL (reference sequence). General study findings and limits: Close to half of all spike-specific TCRs reportedly target regions of the variants that are unmutated. Just a handful of people given AZD1222 tested seropositive at baseline.

The protocol was immunoSEQ multiplex PCR, while the TCRdb copy is restricted to in-frame clones and leaves out a portion. The sample shows about 110,000 clones, around nine tenths of them seen only once. This clonotype originated in an adult in good health. The rearrangement uses TRBV3-1 (or the pseudogene TRBV3-2) and TRBJ2-3; 13 bases map to TRBD2. This material consisted of peripheral blood, taken on day 0 of AZD1222 vaccination. CDR3 protein: CASSPGLAGAPSTDTQYF. CDR3 bases: TGTGCCAGCAGCCCCGGACTAGCGGGGGCCCCCAGCACAGATACGCAGTATTTT.